The clone carrying this T cell receptor beta chain was seen a few times. Germline V gene sequence: CDR1 SNHLY, CDR2 FYNNEI. V was pared by 6 bases and J by 4 bases, with 8 bases of the junction left unmatched. The CDR3 has 16 residues. This entry is derived from a study of T cells in Graves' hyperthyroidism and ophthalmopathy. Amplification targeted TCR beta CDR3 regions from RNA transcripts. The TCR CDR3 was amplified in a first-round RT-PCR using the HTBI primer set. TCRdb used MiXCR to reprocess the multiplex PCR reads, holding one entry per CDR3 protein. Of under 650,000 distinct CDR3 sequences listed, around 15% are singletons.

The receptor was isolated from a woman between 25 and 40 years old with Graves' hyperthyroidism. J is TRBJ2-2 and V is TRBV2; TRBD2 matches 10 bases. The specimen was blood. The CDR3 loop is CASRDLAGEVTGELFF. CDR3 coding DNA: TGTGCCAGCAGAGACCTAGCGGGAGAGGTCACCGGGGAGCTGTTTTTT. The full variable domain, with the rest looked up from reference TRBV2 and TRBJ2-2, is EPEVTQTPSHQVTQMGQEVILRCVPISNHLYFYWYRQILGQKVEFLVSFYNNEISEKSEIFDDQFSVERPDGSNFTLKIRSTKLEDSAMYFCASRDLAGEVTGELFFGEGSRLTVL.